The sequence of this T cell receptor beta chain was determined in a study of T cells expressing NK-cell markers. CDR3 length equals 14 residues. Germline V gene sequence: CDR1 SGHTA, CDR2 FQGNSA. TCRdb reanalyzed the 5' RACE reads and collapses them to one entry per CDR3 protein, without DNA. Found here are about 550,000 distinct CDR3 sequences; the top ten clones hold around 3.3%. V gene TRBV7-2 combines with J gene TRBJ2-1; TCRdb lists TRBD2, though no DNA is available to test this call. The TCR comes from a young man in good health. Input material: blood T cells: a sorted CD56 or NKG2C T cell subset, CD4+ or CD8+ T cells, or bulk PBMC T cells (not recorded which). CDR3 residues: CASSQGLAGDREFF.